Listed here are 15 T cell receptor beta chains from one sample, sequenced in a study of T cells in narcolepsy. Clones were sequenced by immunoSEQ multiplex PCR, and TCRdb holds only the in-frame ones, with some missing. The sample lists 37,000 or so clones; roughly 84% were seen once. The sample taken for sequencing was CD45RA- memory CD4+ T cells from PBMCs. These TCRs come from a human donor with narcolepsy.

The gene calls are TRBV6-4 and TRBJ2-7, with 9 positions matching TRBD2. Germline trimming cut 2 bases from V and 5 bases from J; bases unmatched to any gene: 4. Germline values: CDR1 MRHNA, CDR2 SNTAGT. This CDR3 comprises 14 residues. The CDR3 loop is CASSDRTSADEQYF. The CDR3 nucleotides are TGTGCCAGCAGTGACCGGACTAGCGCGGACGAGCAGTACTTC.

CDR3 amino acids: CASSLRTGAVGTEAFF. The CDR3 DNA is TGCGCCAGCAGCTTGCGGACAGGGGCGGTCGGAACTGAAGCTTTCTTT. The chain has TRBV5-1 and TRBJ1-1; 9 bases map to TRBD1. The J segment lost 5 bases and the V segment lost 1 base, leaving 9 bases of the junction unmatched. This CDR3 spans 16 amino acids. CDR1 is SGHRS and CDR2 is YFSETQ in the germline V gene.

The V and J genes are TRBV10-3 and TRBJ1-1; possible D gene TRBD1, 5 bases. Trimming took 6 bases from V and 3 from J, leaving 14 bases between them. Per the germline V gene, CDR1 is ENHRY and CDR2 is SYGVKD. The CDR3 length is 14 residues. CDR3 residues: CAISQNPGDTEAFF. In DNA, the CDR3 is TGTGCCATCAGCCAGAACCCGGGGGACACTGAAGCTTTCTTT.

This chain links TRBV30 with TRBJ1-1, with unresolved D. CDR3 length: 14 amino acids. V was trimmed by 4 bases and J by 1 base, leaving 13 bases between them. Germline values: CDR1 GTSNPN, CDR2 SVGIG (reference sequence). CDR3 DNA sequence: TGTGCCTGGAATTGGGTACCGCGGAACACTGAAGCTTTCTTT. It translates to CAWNWVPRNTEAFF.

The chain couples TRBV5-1 to TRBJ2-4; the match to TRBD2 covers 9 bases. Trimming cost V 1 base and J 8 bases; bases outside gene matches: 1. Germline V gene lookup returns CDR1 SGHRS and CDR2 YFSETQ. The CDR3 loop spans 13 amino acids. The CDR3 is CASSLSSGDIQYF. The CDR3 DNA is TGCGCCAGCAGCTTGTCTAGCGGGGACATTCAGTACTTC.

For the CDR3, the DNA is TGTGCCAGCACCAGAAGCACTAGCGGGGGGAACAATGAGCAGTTCTTC. Its protein product is CASTRSTSGGNNEQFF. This chain joins TRBV7-3 and TRBJ2-1; 12 bases are shared with TRBD2. The CDR3 spans 16 residues. V trimming: 7 bases; J trimming: 5 bases; junction bases outside the gene matches: 9. Germline lookup yields CDR1 SGHTA and CDR2 FQGTGA. The full variable domain, rest sourced from reference TRBV7-3 and TRBJ2-1, is GAGVSQTPSNKVTEKGKYVELRCDPISGHTALYWYRQSLGQGPEFLIYFQGTGAADDSGLPNDRFFAVRPEGSVSTLKIQRTERGDSAVYLCASTRSTSGGNNEQFFGPGTRLTVL.

The gene calls are TRBV19 and TRBJ2-3; D is tentatively TRBD1 or TRBD2 (5 bases each). CDR3 length: 14 residues. Trimming pared 0 bases from V and 7 bases from J, leaving 11 bases between. In germline, CDR1 is LNHDA, CDR2 SQIVND (reference sequence). The CDR3 bases are TGTGCCAGTAGTATAGATCCCGGGGCTTATACGCAGTATTTT. Encoded protein: CASSIDPGAYTQYF.

CDR3 sequence: CASSLASGGSHSYEQYF. The CDR3 nucleotides are TGTGCCAGCAGCTTAGCCTCAGGGGGCTCACACTCCTACGAGCAGTACTTC. This chain links TRBV11-2 with TRBJ2-7, with 8 bases identical to TRBD1. The CDR3 extends over 17 amino acids. V was pared by 1 base and J by 0 bases, with 8 bases of the junction left unmatched. Looked up from germline, CDR1 is SGHAT and CDR2 is FQNNGV. Supplemented by reference TRBV11-2 and TRBJ2-7, the full variable domain reads EAGVAQSPRYKIIEKRQSVAFWCNPISGHATLYWYQQILGQGPKLLIQFQNNGVVDDSQLPKDRFSAERLKGVDSTLKIQPAKLEDSAVYLCASSLASGGSHSYEQYFGPGTRLTVT.

The chain carries TRBV11-3 and TRBJ1-1; possible D gene TRBD1, 6 bases. CDR1 SGHNT and CDR2 YENEEA come from the germline V gene. This CDR3 contains 15 residues. With 1 base removed from V and 0 bases from J, the gap between germline ends came to 9 bases. The CDR3 coding sequence is TGTGCCAGCAGCTTAGCCGGGGGCCTGAACACTGAAGCTTTCTTT. It codes for CASSLAGGLNTEAFF.

This clone was observed a single time. This sequence joins TRBV5-1 and TRBJ1-1, with 8 bases identical to TRBD1. The trim removed 6 bases at V and 5 bases at J, leaving 12 bases unmatched. The CDR3 loop spans 15 amino acids. CDR1 and CDR2 from the germline V gene are SGHRS and YFSETQ. CDR3 sequence (DNA): TGCGCCAGCACCATTACAGGGGGTAGTTCGACTGAAGCTTTCTTT. This sequence encodes CASTITGGSSTEAFF.

This CDR3 reads CASSLVGAPGEQYF. CDR3 nucleotides: TGTGCCAGCAGCTTAGTGGGGGCCCCTGGGGAGCAGTACTTC. The chain joins TRBV7-2 to TRBJ2-7, with D possibly TRBD1 on 6 matching bases. Germline CDR1 is SGHTA and CDR2 is FQGNSA. The CDR3 sequence is 14 residues long. The V end was cut by 1 base, the J end by 7 bases, with 14 bases between.

The chain links TRBV4-3 to TRBJ2-5; 9 bases are a match to TRBD1. The DNA matches TRBJ2-7 better at its end, which makes the J call doubtful. CDR3 length: 13 residues. Germline values: CDR1 LGHNA, CDR2 YSLEER. The CDR3 bases are TGCGCCAGCAGCCAGACAGGGGGGTACGAGCAGTACTTC. Protein sequence: CASSQTGGYEQYF.

The rearrangement uses TRBV11-2 and TRBJ1-2; D is unresolved. Germline assignment: CDR1 SGHAT and CDR2 FQNNGV. The V end was cut by 0 bases, the J end by 4 bases, with 9 bases between. This CDR3 contains 14 residues. CDR3 in DNA: TGTGCCAGCAGCTTAGATCCCCAGGTCTATGGCTACACCTTC. It is translated as CASSLDPQVYGYTF.

This clone was counted between two and nine times. The V and J genes are TRBV19 and TRBJ1-5; D is uncertain. Germline CDR1 and CDR2: LNHDA and SQIVND (reference sequence). This CDR3 is 12 amino acids long. The V end lost 6 bases, the J end lost 6 bases, and 9 bases lay between the germline ends. CDR3 amino acids: CASRVGGQPQHF. The CDR3 nucleotides are TGTGCCAGTAGGGTGGGAGGTCAGCCCCAGCATTTT.

CDR3 in amino acids: CASSLGQGPWYGYTF. DNA for the CDR3: TGTGCCAGCAGCTTGGGACAGGGGCCATGGTATGGCTACACCTTC. The V and J genes are TRBV7-9 and TRBJ1-2, with 10 positions matching TRBD1. The germline CDR1 and CDR2 sequences are SEHNR and FQNEAQ (reference sequence). V shed 3 bases, J shed 5 bases, and the junction held 6 bases outside the gene matches. The CDR3 is 15 amino acids.